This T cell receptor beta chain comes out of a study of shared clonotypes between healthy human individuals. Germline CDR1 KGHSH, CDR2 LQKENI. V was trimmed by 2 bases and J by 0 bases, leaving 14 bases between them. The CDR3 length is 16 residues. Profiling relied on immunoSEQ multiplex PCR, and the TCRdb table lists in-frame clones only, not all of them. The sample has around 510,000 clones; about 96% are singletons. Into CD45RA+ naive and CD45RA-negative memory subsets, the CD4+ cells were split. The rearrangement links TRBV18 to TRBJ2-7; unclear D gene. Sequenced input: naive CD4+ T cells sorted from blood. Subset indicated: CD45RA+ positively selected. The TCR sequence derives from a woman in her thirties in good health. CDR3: CASSPYSSQNSYEQYF. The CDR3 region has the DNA TGTGCCAGCTCACCATACAGTAGCCAGAACTCCTACGAGCAGTACTTC.